This TCR beta chain was identified during a study of cytotoxic CD8 clonotypes in ibrutinib-treated CLL. About the research overall: Partial responders around 24, complete 2; about twelve progressed and some 15 stayed in remission by median around 6 years. Notes on the study in general: Clonality was higher at baseline than in age-matched healthy donors and tracked circulating CD8+ T-cell counts. Clonality rose at ibrutinib response and fell back toward baseline at progression.

The data were produced by immunoSEQ multiplex PCR, yet TCRdb's version contains in-frame clones alone and is incomplete. Of some 30,000 clones listed, about 75% are singletons. Trimming removed 4 bases at V and 9 bases at J, with 13 bases between. CDR3 length: 13 amino acids. Germline assignment: CDR1 SGHTA and CDR2 FQGTGA. In regard to this clone: What it binds is not known.

The chain joins TRBV7-3 to TRBJ1-5; possibly TRBD1 for D (6 bases). The TCR originated in a human donor with chronic lymphocytic leukemia. Sequencing used PBMCs, obtained after 36 months of ibrutinib treatment. DNA of the CDR3: TGTGCCAGCAGCTCTAAGGGGGGATCGCCCCAGCATTTT. It specifies CASSSKGGSPQHF.